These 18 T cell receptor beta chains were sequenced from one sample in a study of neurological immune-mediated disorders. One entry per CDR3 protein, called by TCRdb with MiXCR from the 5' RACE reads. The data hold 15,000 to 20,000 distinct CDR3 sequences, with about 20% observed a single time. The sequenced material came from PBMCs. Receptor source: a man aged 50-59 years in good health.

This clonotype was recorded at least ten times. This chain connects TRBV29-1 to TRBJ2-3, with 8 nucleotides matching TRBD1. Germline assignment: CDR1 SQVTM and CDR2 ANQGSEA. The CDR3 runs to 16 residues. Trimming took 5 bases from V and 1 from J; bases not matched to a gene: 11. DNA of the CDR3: TGCAGCGTTATCAGGAGGACAGGGATTTGCACAGATACGCAGTATTTT. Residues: CSVIRRTGICTDTQYF.

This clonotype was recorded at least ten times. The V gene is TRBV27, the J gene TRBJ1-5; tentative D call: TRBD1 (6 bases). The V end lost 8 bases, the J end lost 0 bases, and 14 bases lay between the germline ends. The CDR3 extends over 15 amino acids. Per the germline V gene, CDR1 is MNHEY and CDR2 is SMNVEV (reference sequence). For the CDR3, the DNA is TGTGCCAGCGCTACAGGGCCTCCTAGCAATCAGCCCCAGCATTTT. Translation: CASATGPPSNQPQHF.

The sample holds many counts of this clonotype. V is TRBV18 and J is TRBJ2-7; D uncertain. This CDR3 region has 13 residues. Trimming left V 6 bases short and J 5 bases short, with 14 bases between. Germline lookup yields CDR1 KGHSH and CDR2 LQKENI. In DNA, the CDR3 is TGTGCCAGCTCTGAGGACCCTACGGACGAGCAGTACTTC. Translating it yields CASSEDPTDEQYF.

In DNA form, the CDR3 reads TGTGCCAGCAGCTCAAAGGGGTGGGACAGCTCATACGAGCAGTACTTC. Protein sequence: CASSSKGWDSSYEQYF. The chain couples TRBV7-9 to TRBJ2-7; 7 bases match TRBD1. CDR3 size: 16 residues. V was clipped by 4 bases and J by 4 bases; unmatched bases: 13. Germline V gene lookup returns CDR1 SEHNR and CDR2 FQNEAQ (reference sequence).

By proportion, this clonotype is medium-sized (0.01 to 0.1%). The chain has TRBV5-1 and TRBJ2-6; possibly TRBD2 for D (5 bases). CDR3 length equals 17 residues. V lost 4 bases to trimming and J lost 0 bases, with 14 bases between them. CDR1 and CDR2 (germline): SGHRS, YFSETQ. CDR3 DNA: TGCGCCAGCAGCCTACTAGGACGGCGCTCTGGGGCCAACGTCCTGACTTTC. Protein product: CASSLLGRRSGANVLTF.

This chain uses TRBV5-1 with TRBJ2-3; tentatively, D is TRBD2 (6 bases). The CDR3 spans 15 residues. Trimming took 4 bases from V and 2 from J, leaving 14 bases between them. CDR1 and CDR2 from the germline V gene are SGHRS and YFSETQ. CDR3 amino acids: CASSRLEGATDTQYF. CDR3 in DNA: TGCGCCAGCAGCCGATTGGAGGGTGCCACAGATACGCAGTATTTT.

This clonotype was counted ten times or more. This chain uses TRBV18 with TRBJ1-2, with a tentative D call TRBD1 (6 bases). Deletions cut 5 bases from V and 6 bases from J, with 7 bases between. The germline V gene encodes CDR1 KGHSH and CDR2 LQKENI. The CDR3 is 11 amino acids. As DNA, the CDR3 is TGTGCCAGCTCAGGGGACAATGGCTACACCTTC. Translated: CASSGDNGYTF.

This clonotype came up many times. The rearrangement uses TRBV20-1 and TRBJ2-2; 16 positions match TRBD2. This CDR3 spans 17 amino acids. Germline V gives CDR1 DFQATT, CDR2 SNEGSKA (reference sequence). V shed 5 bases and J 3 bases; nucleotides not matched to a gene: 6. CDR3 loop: CSAGGTSGRAHTGELFF. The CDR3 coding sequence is TGCAGTGCTGGGGGGACTAGCGGGAGGGCCCACACCGGGGAGCTGTTTTTT.

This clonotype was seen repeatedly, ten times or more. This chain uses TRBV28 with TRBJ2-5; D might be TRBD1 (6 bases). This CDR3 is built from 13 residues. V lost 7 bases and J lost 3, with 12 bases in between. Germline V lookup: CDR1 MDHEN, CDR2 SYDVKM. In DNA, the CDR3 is TGTGCCAGCAAAAGGGGGAATGAAGAGACCCAGTACTTC. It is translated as CASKRGNEETQYF.

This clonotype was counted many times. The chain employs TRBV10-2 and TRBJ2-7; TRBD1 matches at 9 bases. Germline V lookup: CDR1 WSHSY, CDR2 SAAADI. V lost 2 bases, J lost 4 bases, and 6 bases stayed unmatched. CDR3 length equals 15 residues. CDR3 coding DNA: TGCGCCAGCAGTGAGAGCACAGGGGGCGCGTACGAGCAGTACTTC. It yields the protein CASSESTGGAYEQYF.

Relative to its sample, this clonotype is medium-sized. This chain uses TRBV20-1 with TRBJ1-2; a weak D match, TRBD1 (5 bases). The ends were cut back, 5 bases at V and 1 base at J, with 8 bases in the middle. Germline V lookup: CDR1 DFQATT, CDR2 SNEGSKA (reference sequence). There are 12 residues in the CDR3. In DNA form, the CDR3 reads TGCAGTGCTGACGACAGTAACTATGGCTACACCTTC. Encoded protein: CSADDSNYGYTF.

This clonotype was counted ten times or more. CDR3 bases: TGCGCCAGCAGCTTGAACGCCGGCAGCAATCAGCCCCAGCATTTT. Translation gives CASSLNAGSNQPQHF. The rearrangement uses TRBV5-1 and TRBJ1-5, with D hard to call. Germline CDR1 is SGHRS and CDR2 is YFSETQ. The CDR3 is 15 amino acids. V gave up 1 base and J gave up 1 base, with 9 bases separating them.

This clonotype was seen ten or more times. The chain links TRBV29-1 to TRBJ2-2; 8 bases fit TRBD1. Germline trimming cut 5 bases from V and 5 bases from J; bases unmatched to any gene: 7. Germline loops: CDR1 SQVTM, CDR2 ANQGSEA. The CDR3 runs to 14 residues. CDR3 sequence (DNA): TGCAGCGTTCCAGGACAGGGAATTACCGGGGAGCTGTTTTTT. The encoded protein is CSVPGQGITGELFF.

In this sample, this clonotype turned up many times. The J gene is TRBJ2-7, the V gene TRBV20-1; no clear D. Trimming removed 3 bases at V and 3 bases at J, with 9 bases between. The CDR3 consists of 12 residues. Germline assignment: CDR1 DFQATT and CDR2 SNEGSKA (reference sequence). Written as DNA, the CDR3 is TGCAGTGCTAGGAGTTCCCACTACGAGCAGTACTTC. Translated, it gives CSARSSHYEQYF.

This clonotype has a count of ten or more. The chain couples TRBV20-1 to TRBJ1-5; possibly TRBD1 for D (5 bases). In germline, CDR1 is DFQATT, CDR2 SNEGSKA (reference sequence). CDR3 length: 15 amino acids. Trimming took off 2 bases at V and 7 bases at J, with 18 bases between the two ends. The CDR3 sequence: CSARLTGTRRQPQHF. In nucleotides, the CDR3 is TGCAGTGCTAGACTCACCGGGACCCGGAGGCAGCCCCAGCATTTT.

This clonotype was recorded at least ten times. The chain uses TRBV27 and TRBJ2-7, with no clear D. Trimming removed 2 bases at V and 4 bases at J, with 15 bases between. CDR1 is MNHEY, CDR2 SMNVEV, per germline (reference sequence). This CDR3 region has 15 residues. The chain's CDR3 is CASSLEGWSLYEQYF. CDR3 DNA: TGTGCCAGCAGTTTAGAAGGGTGGTCACTTTACGAGCAGTACTTC.

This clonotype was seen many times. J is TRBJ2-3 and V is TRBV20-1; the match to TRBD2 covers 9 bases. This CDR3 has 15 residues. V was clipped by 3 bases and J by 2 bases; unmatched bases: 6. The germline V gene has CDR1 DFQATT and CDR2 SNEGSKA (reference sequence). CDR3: CSASQTSGFTDTQYF. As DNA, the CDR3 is TGCAGTGCTAGTCAGACTAGCGGTTTCACAGATACGCAGTATTTT.

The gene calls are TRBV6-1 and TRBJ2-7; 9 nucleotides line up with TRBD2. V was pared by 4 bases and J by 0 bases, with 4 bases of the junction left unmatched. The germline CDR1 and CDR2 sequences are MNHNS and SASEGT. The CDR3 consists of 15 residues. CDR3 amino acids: CASSVTSGSSYEQYF. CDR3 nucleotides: TGTGCCAGCAGTGTCACTAGCGGGTCCTCCTACGAGCAGTACTTC.